This entry describes one T cell receptor (beta chain). This sample's treatment: some 19 received Ad26.COV2.S at low or high dose, single or two shots; several received placebo; per-sample allocation not given. At day 63 after the first vaccine or placebo injection, samples were drawn. This sample is drawn from a study of Ad26.COV2.S vaccination and SARS-CoV-2 variants. V was pared by 8 bases and J by 0 bases, with 10 bases between. The CDR3 contains 13 residues. CDR1 is MGHDK and CDR2 is SYGVNS in the germline V gene. The method was immunoSEQ multiplex PCR; TCRdb's version includes in-frame clones alone and lacks a portion of them. The table has 300,000 to 400,000 clones, approximately 86% seen once.

The TCR comes from a person between 18 and 65 years old who received the Ad26.COV2.S COVID-19 vaccine or a placebo. The specimen was peripheral blood, collected in a trial of Ad26.COV2.S vaccine versus placebo. The chain carries TRBV25-1 and TRBJ1-1; D is unclear. The CDR3 spells CASAGRVNTEAFF. The CDR3 DNA is TGTGCCAGCGCAGGACGGGTGAACACTGAAGCTTTCTTT.